The 17 T cell receptor beta chains below all came from one sample that was sequenced in a study of T cell responses to AZD1222 COVID-19 vaccine. TCRdb's copy holds only in-frame clones and misses some; the assay was immunoSEQ multiplex PCR. Here the sample spans 65,000 to 95,000 clones, 70% to 90% being singletons. The sequencing used peripheral blood, collected on day 0 of AZD1222 vaccination. The receptor source for this set is an adult in good health.

This clone was recorded only once. This rearrangement joins TRBV29-1 to TRBJ2-1; 13 bases are shared with TRBD2. The V and J ends lost 5 bases and 0 bases, in that order; junction bases with no gene match: 13. Germline V lookup: CDR1 SQVTM, CDR2 ANQGSEA. The CDR3 is made up of 19 amino acids. CDR3 sequence reads: CSVSSRTSGGLSSYNEQFF. CDR3 nucleotide sequence: TGCAGCGTTTCCTCTAGGACTAGCGGGGGCCTTAGCTCCTACAATGAGCAGTTCTTC.

Comments on this clone: The junction does not match germline at one end; this may be a read error. The genes are TRBV3-1 (or the pseudogene TRBV3-2) and TRBJ2-1; no definite D call. The CDR3 covers 14 residues. CDR1 is LGHDT and CDR2 is YNNKEL in the germline V gene (reference sequence). This CDR3 reads CASPKKSSCNEQFF. In DNA form, the CDR3 reads TGTGCCAGCCCTAAGAAGTCCTCCTGCAATGAGCAGTTCTTC.

This clone was picked up one time. The V gene is TRBV9, the J gene TRBJ1-6, with D possibly TRBD1 on 6 matching bases. V lost 4 bases and J 6 bases, leaving 14 bases between the germline ends. Germline V gene data show CDR1 as SGDLS and CDR2 as YYNGEE. The CDR3 spans 15 residues. CDR3: CASSFLDRFNSPLHF. CDR3 nucleotides: TGTGCCAGCAGCTTCCTGGACAGATTTAATTCACCCCTCCACTTT.

The V call is TRBV3-1 (or the pseudogene TRBV3-2), the J call TRBJ2-3, with D tentatively TRBD2 (6 bases). Germline V gives CDR1 LGHDT, CDR2 YNNKEL (reference sequence). This CDR3 spans 14 amino acids. Trimming took 5 bases from V and 6 from J, leaving 15 bases between them. The CDR3 protein is CASSRAGPRDTQYF. The CDR3 bases are TGTGCCAGCAGCAGGGCGGGGCCGCGGGATACGCAGTATTTT.

The rearrangement joins TRBV7-3 to TRBJ2-7; no definite D call. Trimming left V 1 base short and J 6 bases short, with 10 bases between. The CDR3 covers 13 residues. Germline CDR1 and CDR2: SGHTA and FQGTGA. This CDR3 reads CASSLREGREQYF. The CDR3 DNA reads as TGTGCCAGCAGCTTAAGGGAAGGCCGCGAGCAGTACTTC.

This rearrangement joins TRBV11-3 to TRBJ2-3; 11 bases fit TRBD1. Germline V gene sequence: CDR1 SGHNT, CDR2 YENEEA. V gave up 2 bases and J gave up 3 bases; unmatched junction bases: 13. The length of the CDR3 is 19 residues. The CDR3 loop reads CASSLHGTGGLGSTDTQYF. The CDR3 region has the DNA TGTGCCAGCAGCTTACATGGGACAGGGGGATTGGGTTCGACAGATACGCAGTATTTT.

This clone was recorded once. This chain joins TRBV6-5 and TRBJ1-3, with a tentative D call TRBD1 (6 bases). The CDR3 is 13 amino acids. From germline, CDR1 is MNHEY and CDR2 SVGAGI. With 9 bases removed from V and 2 bases from J, the gap between germline ends came to 11 bases. CDR3 sequence reads: CASHRATGNTIYF. In DNA, the CDR3 is TGTGCCAGTCACAGGGCTACTGGAAACACCATATATTTT.

The V and J genes are TRBV5-1 and TRBJ2-2, with TRBD2 identical over 11 bases. The CDR3 runs to 18 residues. The V and J ends lost 4 bases and 2 bases, in that order; junction bases with no gene match: 10. Per germline, CDR1 SGHRS and CDR2 YFSETQ. The CDR3 loop reads CASSPKGTSGINTGELFF. CDR3 in DNA: TGCGCCAGCAGCCCTAAAGGGACTAGCGGAATTAACACCGGGGAGCTGTTTTTT.

This clone has just one count. The chain couples TRBV10-3 to TRBJ1-2; weak D call: TRBD1 (5 bases). V lost 2 bases to trimming and J lost 2 bases, with 15 bases between them. The CDR3 loop spans 16 amino acids. Germline lookup yields CDR1 ENHRY and CDR2 SYGVKD. This chain's CDR3 is CAISEEGTGKNYGYTF. DNA of the CDR3: TGTGCCATCAGTGAGGAGGGGACCGGGAAAAACTATGGCTACACCTTC.

V and J are TRBV29-1 and TRBJ2-5; D may be TRBD2 (5 bases). V was trimmed by 7 bases and J by 5 bases, leaving 14 bases between them. The CDR3 is made up of 12 amino acids. CDR1 and CDR2 from the germline V gene are SQVTM and ANQGSEA. Written as DNA, the CDR3 is TGCAGCGCCGAGAGAGGCGGGGAGACCCAGTACTTC. Translating gives CSAERGGETQYF.

This clone occurred once. The CDR3 nucleotides read TGTGCCAGCAGCCAGGGCGACAGCCGAGAGCAGTATTTT. Its protein is CASSQGDSREQYF. The genes are TRBV14 and TRBJ2-3; weak D call: TRBD1 (5 bases). From germline, CDR1 is SGHDN and CDR2 FVKESK. This CDR3 is 13 amino acids long. V gave up 3 bases and J gave up 11 bases, with 15 bases separating them.

The V gene is TRBV5-1, the J gene TRBJ1-2, with D maybe TRBD1 (5 bases). The germline V gene has CDR1 SGHRS and CDR2 YFSETQ. The CDR3 runs 19 residues. V gave up 0 bases and J gave up 4 bases, with 25 bases separating them. The CDR3 DNA follows: TGCGCCAGCAGCTTGGTTCCCGAGACGGGGACCAGTGCTTTCTATGGCTACACCTTC. This codes for CASSLVPETGTSAFYGYTF.

The chain recombines TRBV19 with TRBJ2-1; 14 bases line up with TRBD2. Germline CDR1 and CDR2: LNHDA and SQIVND (reference sequence). V dropped 7 bases and J dropped 9; count of bases not matched to a gene: 11. The CDR3 runs to 16 residues. In DNA, the CDR3 is TGTGCCAGTACCTACCAACGAGGGACTAGCGGGGGTGAGCAGTTCTTC. Translation gives CASTYQRGTSGGEQFF.

This chain connects TRBV5-1 to TRBJ2-2; D is perhaps TRBD1 or TRBD2 (6 bases each). The germline V gene encodes CDR1 SGHRS and CDR2 YFSETQ. This CDR3 is 15 amino acids long. Trimming cost V 3 bases and J 4 bases, with 13 bases left between them. The CDR3 is CASSYTGGGTGELFF. DNA for the CDR3: TGCGCCAGCAGCTACACTGGAGGGGGCACCGGGGAGCTGTTTTTT.

The V gene is TRBV11-2, the J gene TRBJ2-1; perhaps TRBD2 as D (6 bases). Germline V gives CDR1 SGHAT, CDR2 FQNNGV. The CDR3 runs to 14 residues. V was clipped by 5 bases and J by 3 bases, with 11 bases between them. The CDR3, as DNA: TGTGCCAGCAGCCCGGGACTTAGCTACAATGAGCAGTTCTTC. Protein sequence: CASSPGLSYNEQFF.

The count of this clone is one. The V and J genes are TRBV7-2 and TRBJ1-1, with D unclear. There are 14 residues in the CDR3. V lost 1 base to trimming and J lost 3 bases, with 9 bases between them. Germline V gene lookup returns CDR1 SGHTA and CDR2 FQGNSA. Written as DNA, the CDR3 is TGTGCCAGCAGCTTAGAAGTCCGATACACTGAAGCTTTCTTT. It codes for CASSLEVRYTEAFF.

The chain has TRBV27 and TRBJ1-1; 7 bases match TRBD1. This CDR3 spans 14 amino acids. Trimming cost V 2 bases and J 4 bases; bases outside gene matches: 4. CDR1 is MNHEY and CDR2 is SMNVEV in the germline V gene (reference sequence). The CDR3 DNA sequence: TGTGCCAGCAGTTTAGGGACAGTTGGCACTGAAGCTTTCTTT. This codes for CASSLGTVGTEAFF.